Detailed here is one TCR beta chain. These data come from a study of blood T cell repertoires in COVID-19. In the study overall: The United States, Italy and Spain supplied acute and convalescent COVID-19 samples. The cDNA or gDNA used as material had been derived from T cells, B-cell-depleted T cells, or PBMCs.

Study processing details: Counts of nucleated cells, estimated from reference gene primer amplification, were obtained. Method: immunoSEQ multiplex PCR; TCRdb's copy keeps in-frame clones and lacks some. Clone size and V and J calls were adopted from that table, with D and trimming inferred from the DNA. Counted here are more than 200,000 clones, 86% occurring once; the ten biggest clones make up 1.5% to 2%. Sequencing was performed on peripheral blood. The sequence came from a young man with active or convalescent COVID-19.

The CDR3 sequence: CASTQGYSNQPQHF. The CDR3 nucleotides read TGTGCCAGCACCCAGGGGTATAGCAATCAGCCCCAGCATTTT. The chain links TRBV19 to TRBJ1-5; maybe TRBD1 (6 bases). There are 14 residues in the CDR3. Trimming removed 9 bases from V and 0 bases from J, with 12 bases in between. Germline loops: CDR1 LNHDA, CDR2 SQIVND (reference sequence). The full variable domain, its missing parts supplied by reference TRBV19 and TRBJ1-5, is DGGITQSPKYLFRKEGQNVTLSCEQNLNHDAMYWYRQDPGQGLRLIYYSQIVNDFQKGDIAEGYSVSREKKESFPLTVTSAQKNPTAFYLCASTQGYSNQPQHFGDGTRLSIL.